Following are 29 T cell receptor beta chains from one sample sequenced in a study of graft-versus-host responses after intestinal transplantation. Measured with immunoSEQ multiplex PCR; TCRdb has only the in-frame clones, and not every one. In the table there are under 95,000 clones, about 85% of which are singletons. These receptors' targets are unknown. The source material was unstimulated CD4+ T cells sorted from spleen or lymph node cells, sampled before transplant. The source of these receptors is a human donor who was the organ donor for an intestinal transplant.

The chain couples TRBV6-1 to TRBJ1-2; 8 nucleotides line up with TRBD1. The CDR3 contains 13 residues. Germline V lookup: CDR1 MNHNS, CDR2 SASEGT. Germline trimming cut 6 bases from V and 6 bases from J; bases unmatched to any gene: 6. CDR3 amino acids: CASSPTGGDGYTF. CDR3 nucleotides: TGTGCCAGCAGCCCAACAGGGGGGGATGGCTACACCTTC.

The chain carries TRBV9 and TRBJ1-2; 7 positions match TRBD1. V was pared by 4 bases and J by 4 bases, with 7 bases of the junction left unmatched. The CDR3 is made up of 14 amino acids. CDR1 is SGDLS and CDR2 is YYNGEE in the germline V gene. The CDR3 region has the DNA TGTGCCAGCAGCCCGGGGACAGACTCCTATGGCTACACCTTC. The encoded protein is CASSPGTDSYGYTF.

This chain's CDR3 is CSATGTSGHTGELFF. CDR3 DNA: TGCAGCGCTACAGGGACTAGCGGACACACCGGGGAGCTGTTTTTT. This sequence joins TRBV29-1 and TRBJ2-2, with 11 bases fitting TRBD2. This CDR3 has 15 residues. The V gene's germline CDR1 is SQVTM and CDR2 ANQGSEA. V dropped 7 bases and J dropped 3; count of bases not matched to a gene: 7.

The chain is built from TRBV5-1 and TRBJ2-1; 9 bases agree with TRBD1. This CDR3 has 15 residues. The junction had 6 bases not matched to a gene; V was cut back by 0 bases and J by 8 bases. Germline CDR1 and CDR2: SGHRS and YFSETQ. The CDR3 coding sequence is TGCGCCAGCAGCTTGGGGGACAGGGCCCCCTATGAGCAGTTCTTC. Encoded protein: CASSLGDRAPYEQFF.

The J gene is TRBJ1-2, the V gene TRBV7-2; D call uncertain. The CDR3 loop spans 13 amino acids. Germline CDR1 SGHTA, CDR2 FQGNSA. V lost 1 base and J 2 bases, leaving 5 bases between the germline ends. The CDR3 spells CASSLGQNYGYTF. CDR3 DNA sequence: TGTGCCAGCAGCTTAGGGCAGAACTATGGCTACACCTTC.

The V gene is TRBV5-1, the J gene TRBJ2-2; tentatively, D is TRBD2 (6 bases). This CDR3 comprises 16 residues. Germline V gene lookup returns CDR1 SGHRS and CDR2 YFSETQ. Trimming stripped 4 bases from V and 3 bases from J, with 16 bases between. The CDR3 is CASSPGPGLYTGELFF. DNA for the CDR3: TGCGCCAGCAGCCCGGGACCGGGACTTTACACCGGGGAGCTGTTTTTT.

This clone was picked up a small number of times. The chain combines TRBV11-3 with TRBJ2-7, with TRBD1 matching over 12 bases. This CDR3 has 15 amino acids. The ends lost 5 bases at V and 0 bases at J; junction bases unmatched: 2. The germline V gene has CDR1 SGHNT and CDR2 YENEEA. CDR3 loop: CASSGGQGASYEQYF. DNA of the CDR3: TGTGCCAGCAGCGGGGGACAGGGGGCCTCCTACGAGCAGTACTTC.

The chain recombines TRBV19 with TRBJ2-2; possibly TRBD1 for D (5 bases). CDR3 size: 15 residues. V was clipped by 2 bases and J by 4 bases, with 11 bases between them. The V gene's germline CDR1 is LNHDA and CDR2 SQIVND (reference sequence). This CDR3 is CASSISRAATGELFF. The DNA of the CDR3 is TGTGCCAGTAGTATATCCAGGGCGGCCACCGGGGAGCTGTTTTTT. The whole variable domain, remainder taken from reference TRBV19 and TRBJ2-2, is DGGITQSPKYLFRKEGQNVTLSCEQNLNHDAMYWYRQDPGQGLRLIYYSQIVNDFQKGDIAEGYSVSREKKESFPLTVTSAQKNPTAFYLCASSISRAATGELFFGEGSRLTVL.

This clone was counted only a few times. This chain uses TRBV5-1 with TRBJ2-4; 11 bases are a match to TRBD1. CDR1 is SGHRS and CDR2 is YFSETQ in the germline V gene. The CDR3 loop spans 13 amino acids. The V segment lost 4 bases and the J segment 6 bases; nucleotides outside the gene matches: 0. The CDR3 sequence is CASSGTGGNIQYF. The CDR3 DNA sequence: TGCGCCAGCAGCGGGACAGGGGGAAACATTCAGTACTTC.

This clone was picked up one time. The genes are TRBV28 and TRBJ1-5; TRBD1 might be the D (5 bases). Germline CDR1 is MDHEN and CDR2 is SYDVKM. There are 15 residues in the CDR3. V was shortened by 3 bases and J by 4 bases, with 13 bases between the two germline ends. The CDR3 reads CASSFARDLNQPQHF. The CDR3 DNA follows: TGTGCCAGCAGTTTCGCCAGGGATCTTAATCAGCCCCAGCATTTT.

This chain uses TRBV30 with TRBJ2-6; 8 bases map to TRBD1. The CDR3 length is 16 residues. Germline V lookup: CDR1 GTSNPN, CDR2 SVGIG (reference sequence). Trimming took 6 bases from V and 4 from J; bases not matched to a gene: 11. The CDR3 is CACPMWTGSGANVLTF. CDR3 nucleotide sequence: TGTGCCTGCCCCATGTGGACAGGGAGCGGGGCCAACGTCCTGACTTTC.

Only a few counts were recorded for this clone. This chain links TRBV6-1 with TRBJ1-3; D remains unclear. The germline V gene has CDR1 MNHNS and CDR2 SASEGT. The CDR3 totals 13 residues. Trimming shortened V by 0 bases and J by 4 bases, and 4 bases separated the two germline ends. The CDR3 DNA follows: TGTGCCAGCAGTGAAGCCAGAGGAAACACCATATATTTT. Amino acid sequence: CASSEARGNTIYF.

This rearrangement joins TRBV9 to TRBJ1-1; 7 bases are a match to TRBD1. The length of the CDR3 is 15 residues. Germline loops: CDR1 SGDLS, CDR2 YYNGEE. Losses at the gene ends were 4 bases for V and 6 bases for J; bases not matched to a gene: 12. DNA of the CDR3: TGTGCCAGCAGCCCGCACAGGGGTGGGTGGCCTGAAGCTTTCTTT. It encodes CASSPHRGGWPEAFF.

The DNA for the CDR3 is TGTGCCAGCAGTGACACGGCGAGGGGGCGGCATGGCTACACCTTC. It codes for CASSDTARGRHGYTF. This chain links TRBV6-4 with TRBJ1-2; 7 bases agree with TRBD1. Germline lookup yields CDR1 MRHNA and CDR2 SNTAGT. V shed 2 bases and J 6 bases; nucleotides not matched to a gene: 9. The CDR3 is made up of 15 amino acids.

This clone was observed a few times. This rearrangement joins TRBV2 to TRBJ2-7; TRBD1 matches at 7 bases. The CDR3 runs to 12 residues. J gave up 0 bases and V 10 bases, and 3 bases lay outside the gene matches. Germline V gene sequence: CDR1 SNHLY, CDR2 FYNNEI. CDR3 bases: TGTGCCACCCGGGACAGCTCCTACGAGCAGTACTTC. Residues: CATRDSSYEQYF.

The chain recombines TRBV11-2 with TRBJ1-1; D ambiguous. The CDR3 runs to 13 residues. The germline V and J ends were trimmed by 5 bases and 0 bases, with 7 bases remaining between them. Germline assignment: CDR1 SGHAT and CDR2 FQNNGV. CDR3 loop: CASSIQMNTEAFF. DNA of the CDR3: TGTGCCAGCAGCATCCAGATGAACACTGAAGCTTTCTTT. The full variable domain, completed using reference TRBV11-2 and TRBJ1-1, is EAGVAQSPRYKIIEKRQSVAFWCNPISGHATLYWYQQILGQGPKLLIQFQNNGVVDDSQLPKDRFSAERLKGVDSTLKIQPAKLEDSAVYLCASSIQMNTEAFFGQGTRLTVV.

In its sample, this clone was seen once. The V call is TRBV2, the J call TRBJ1-1, with a possible D match to TRBD1 (6 bases). The V gene's germline CDR1 is SNHLY and CDR2 FYNNEI. CDR3 length: 15 residues. V was cut by 6 bases and J by 2 bases, with 16 bases left in between. The CDR3 nucleotides read TGTGCCAGCAGGGGGACAAACTTACCTAACACTGAAGCTTTCTTT. As protein: CASRGTNLPNTEAFF.

The chain couples TRBV10-3 to TRBJ2-1; TRBD2 might be the D (6 bases). Trimming left V 2 bases short and J 5 bases short, with 10 bases between. CDR3 length equals 14 residues. The germline V gene encodes CDR1 ENHRY and CDR2 SYGVKD. CDR3 region: CAISESGPDNEQFF. The CDR3 DNA reads TGTGCCATCAGTGAGAGCGGGCCTGACAATGAGCAGTTCTTC.

V usage is TRBV9 and J usage is TRBJ2-7; 7 nucleotides agree with TRBD1. The CDR3 consists of 16 residues. V was pared by 5 bases and J by 4 bases, with 15 bases of the junction left unmatched. The V gene's germline CDR1 is SGDLS and CDR2 YYNGEE. The CDR3: CASSPRDGTEKYEQYF. CDR3 bases: TGTGCCAGCAGTCCTAGAGATGGGACAGAGAAATACGAGCAGTACTTC. The variable domain in full, with the rest retrieved from reference TRBV9 and TRBJ2-7, is DSGVTQTPKHLITATGQRVTLRCSPRSGDLSVYWYQQSLDQGLQFLIQYYNGEERAKGNILERFSAQQFPDLHSELNLSSLELGDSALYFCASSPRDGTEKYEQYFGPGTRLTVT.

This chain connects TRBV6-5 to TRBJ2-7, with unresolved D. Between the trimmed V and J ends, which lost 5 bases and 4 bases, there was a span of 15 bases. The CDR3 totals 14 residues. The germline V gene has CDR1 MNHEY and CDR2 SVGAGI. CDR3 bases: TGTGCCAGCAGTCTAAAGGAGAGAATTTACGAGCAGTACTTC. This sequence encodes CASSLKERIYEQYF.

This clone was found a few times. In DNA, the CDR3 is TGTGCCAGCAGTTTGGCAGGGTGGGGGGGAGATACGCAGTATTTT. Translating it yields CASSLAGWGGDTQYF. V gene TRBV27 combines with J gene TRBJ2-3, with 7 bases lining up with TRBD2. This CDR3 comprises 15 residues. With 3 bases clipped from V and 5 bases from J, the junction kept 8 bases outside the gene matches. CDR1 MNHEY and CDR2 SMNVEV come from the germline V gene (reference sequence).

The chain links TRBV6-5 to TRBJ1-1; D possibly corresponds to TRBD1 (6 bases). Germline values: CDR1 MNHEY, CDR2 SVGAGI. Trimming removed 0 bases at V and 4 bases at J, with 15 bases between. The CDR3 runs to 16 residues. The CDR3, as DNA: TGTGCCAGCAGTTACTCGATTCGCGGGGGGCTCACTGAAGCTTTCTTT. Translated: CASSYSIRGGLTEAFF.

The chain has TRBV9 and TRBJ2-1; 13 nucleotides agree with TRBD2. Losses at the gene ends were 4 bases for V and 7 bases for J; bases not matched to a gene: 8. The length of the CDR3 is 16 residues. CDR1 SGDLS and CDR2 YYNGEE come from the germline V gene. In nucleotides, the CDR3 is TGTGCCAGCAGCAACAGACTAGCGGGGGGTATAAATGAGCAGTTCTTC. Amino acid sequence: CASSNRLAGGINEQFF.

The genes are TRBV2 and TRBJ2-1, with 11 nucleotides matching TRBD2. The germline gives CDR1 SNHLY, CDR2 FYNNEI. The CDR3 extends over 16 amino acids. V shed 6 bases and J 7 bases; nucleotides not matched to a gene: 11. CDR3 loop: CASRRVAGGIRNEQFF. DNA of the CDR3: TGTGCCAGCAGGAGGGTAGCGGGAGGGATAAGAAATGAGCAGTTCTTC.

This chain uses TRBV6-5 with TRBJ2-7; D gene uncertain. CDR1 and CDR2 (germline): MNHEY, SVGAGI. The V end was cut by 11 bases, the J end by 4 bases, with 18 bases between. The CDR3 spans 13 residues. The DNA for the CDR3 is TGTGCCTCAACCTGGGCCGGCGCGTACGAGCAGTACTTC. This translates into CASTWAGAYEQYF.

The rearrangement links TRBV27 to TRBJ2-7; 9 bases match TRBD2. The CDR3 runs 14 residues. Per germline, CDR1 MNHEY and CDR2 SMNVEV (reference sequence). With V trimmed by 6 bases and J by 2 bases, 5 bases remained unmatched. CDR3 in DNA: TGTGCCAGCAGACGAGCGGGGGGTACCTACGAGCAGTACTTC. It translates to CASRRAGGTYEQYF.

The V and J genes are TRBV19 and TRBJ1-6; a weak D match, TRBD1 (6 bases). Germline V gene data show CDR1 as LNHDA and CDR2 as SQIVND (reference sequence). Trimming left V 5 bases short and J 14 bases short, with 19 bases between. The CDR3 spans 14 residues. The chain's CDR3 is CASSVSTGGTALHF. For the CDR3, the DNA is TGTGCCAGTAGTGTATCGACAGGAGGTACAGCCCTCCACTTT.

The rearrangement links TRBV14 to TRBJ2-1; unclear D gene. Per germline, CDR1 SGHDN and CDR2 FVKESK. The CDR3 runs 17 residues. V was shortened by 1 base and J by 5 bases, with 18 bases between the two germline ends. The CDR3 loop is CASSQGRPRTRHNEQFF. The CDR3 DNA sequence: TGTGCCAGCAGCCAAGGCCGTCCCCGCACCAGGCACAATGAGCAGTTCTTC.

The J gene is TRBJ2-3, the V gene TRBV4-1; the match to TRBD2 covers 10 bases. V gave up 1 base and J gave up 6 bases; unmatched junction bases: 7. The CDR3 totals 16 residues. CDR1 MGHRA and CDR2 YSYEKL come from the germline V gene. The CDR3 DNA reads as TGCGCCAGCAGCCAAGTCAGCGGGGGGGCCGGGGATACGCAGTATTTT. Protein: CASSQVSGGAGDTQYF.